This TCR beta chain was sequenced in a study of T-cell memory formation after mild COVID-19. This clonotype was observed many times. Its cognate antigen is unknown. Findings and limits, study-wide: Clones that contracted clustered mainly in CM and EM if CD4+ and in EMRA if CD8+.

Constant-segment primers served in 5'RACE that generated TCR alpha and TCR beta cDNA libraries bearing sample barcodes and UMIs. TCRdb independently ran MiXCR on the 5' RACE reads; one entry per CDR3 protein. This table holds approximately 260,000 distinct CDR3 sequences, under 20% found once. V trimming: 1 base; J trimming: 2 bases; junction bases outside the gene matches: 3. The CDR3 sequence is 15 residues long. The sequenced sample was PBMCs or a T cell subset sorted from them (not recorded which). The gene calls are TRBV12-3 or TRBV12-4 and TRBJ2-3; TRBD1 matches 7 bases. The TCR comes from a man aged 18 to 30 who had mild COVID-19 (a few samples of this study predate the infection). Cell type and time point are not known. The CDR3 protein is CASSLVGQATDTQYF. The CDR3 nucleotides are TGTGCCAGCAGTTTAGTAGGACAGGCCACAGATACGCAGTATTTT.